The clone carrying this T cell receptor (beta chain) was picked up a small number of times. The antigen is unknown. This CDR3 has 12 residues. V lost 3 bases and J 4 bases, leaving 9 bases between the germline ends. Germline V gives CDR1 SQVTM, CDR2 ANQGSEA. These data originate in a study of cytomegalovirus exposure and HLA in healthy donors. General observations from the study: Apart from CMV serostatus, no immune exposure information was available. Later on, an analysis tied about 17,000 TCR beta sequences to HLA alleles at 0.05 false discovery rate. High specificity and sensitivity for cytomegalovirus status were reported for the classifier.

The primer mix had 60 Vbeta and 13 Jbeta primers. Sequencing used immunoSEQ multiplex PCR; TCRdb keeps in-frame clones, though not all of them. The table lists about 96,000 clones, over 75% of them singletons, with approximately 7.4% in the top ten. Sequencing was carried out using PBMCs. The clonotype originates from a man in his fifties in good health and CMV-seropositive. V usage is TRBV29-1 and J usage is TRBJ1-1, with a weak D call TRBD1 (6 bases). The CDR3 coding sequence is TGCAGCGTTGACGAAGGGGGCACTGAAGCTTTCTTT. Translation: CSVDEGGTEAFF. The variable domain in full, with the rest retrieved from reference TRBV29-1 and TRBJ1-1, is SAVISQKPSRDICQRGTSLTIQCQVDSQVTMMFWYRQQPGQSLTLIATANQGSEATYESGFVIDKFPISRPNLTFSTLTVSNMSPEDSSIYLCSVDEGGTEAFFGQGTRLTVV.